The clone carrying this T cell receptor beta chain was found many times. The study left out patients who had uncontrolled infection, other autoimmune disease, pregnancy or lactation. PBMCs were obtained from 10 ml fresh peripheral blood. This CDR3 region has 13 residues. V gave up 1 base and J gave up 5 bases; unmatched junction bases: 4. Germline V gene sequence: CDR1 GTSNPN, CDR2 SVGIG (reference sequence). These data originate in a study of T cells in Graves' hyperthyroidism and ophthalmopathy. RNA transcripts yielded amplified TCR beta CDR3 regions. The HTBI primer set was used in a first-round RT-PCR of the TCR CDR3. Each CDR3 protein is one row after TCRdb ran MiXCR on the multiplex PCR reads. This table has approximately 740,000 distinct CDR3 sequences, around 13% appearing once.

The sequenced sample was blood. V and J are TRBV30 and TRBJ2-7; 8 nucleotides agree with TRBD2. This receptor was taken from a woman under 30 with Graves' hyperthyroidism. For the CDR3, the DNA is TGTGCCTGGAGTGCCGGGACTAGTCACGAGCAGTACTTC. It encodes CAWSAGTSHEQYF.